One and the same sample provided the 20 T cell receptor beta chains below, sequenced in a study of blood T cell repertoires in COVID-19. Sequencing used immunoSEQ multiplex PCR; TCRdb keeps in-frame clones, though not all of them. The profile covers under 200,000 clones, with roughly 84% appearing a single time and roughly 7.3% taken by the ten largest. Sequenced input: PBMCs or T cells enriched from blood (not recorded which). Receptors were obtained from a woman aged 50 to 60 who had recovered from COVID-19.

The V and J genes are TRBV2 and TRBJ1-3, with 8 bases fitting TRBD1. With 0 bases clipped from V and 3 bases from J, the junction kept 4 bases outside the gene matches. The CDR3 spans 16 residues. CDR1 and CDR2 from the germline V gene are SNHLY and FYNNEI. Written as DNA, the CDR3 is TGTGCCAGCAGTGAAGCATTGGACAGGGTTGGAAACACCATATATTTT. As protein: CASSEALDRVGNTIYF. The complete variable domain, with remaining parts taken from reference TRBV2 and TRBJ1-3, reads EPEVTQTPSHQVTQMGQEVILRCVPISNHLYFYWYRQILGQKVEFLVSFYNNEISEKSEIFDDQFSVERPDGSNFTLKIRSTKLEDSAMYFCASSEALDRVGNTIYFGEGSWLTVV.

CDR3: CASSLRGRNTIYF. The CDR3 DNA is TGTGCCAGCAGTTTGCGGGGAAGAAACACCATATATTTT. The genes are TRBV12-3 or TRBV12-4 and TRBJ1-3; D not resolved. The V gene lost 3 bases and the J gene lost 5 bases, with 8 bases spanning the gap. The length of the CDR3 is 13 residues.

Here the CDR3 DNA reads TGCGCCAGCAGCCAACGAGGCGCCGGGACAGTCCCCTACGAGCAGTACTTC. Its protein product is CASSQRGAGTVPYEQYF. The chain links TRBV4-3 to TRBJ2-7; TRBD1 matches 7 bases. The junction had 12 bases not matched to a gene; V was cut back by 2 bases and J by 2 bases. The CDR3 extends over 17 amino acids. Looked up from germline, CDR1 is LGHNA and CDR2 is YSLEER.

This sequence joins TRBV11-3 and TRBJ1-2; 7 bases are shared with TRBD1. Germline V gene lookup returns CDR1 SGHNT and CDR2 YENEEA. V was pared by 5 bases and J by 7 bases, with 7 bases of the junction left unmatched. There are 13 residues in the CDR3. This CDR3 is CASSRGQAFGYTF. Here the CDR3 DNA reads TGTGCCAGCAGCCGCGGACAGGCATTTGGCTACACCTTC.

This chain uses TRBV19 with TRBJ1-6; D gene unclear. Per germline, CDR1 LNHDA and CDR2 SQIVND (reference sequence). V shed 4 bases and J shed 16 bases, with 23 bases lying between them. This CDR3 is built from 15 residues. The CDR3 nucleotides read TGTGCCAGTAGTACTACACCCGCCGCGGCCCTCCCTCTCCACTTT. As protein: CASSTTPAAALPLHF.

The V gene is TRBV5-1, the J gene TRBJ2-3, with 7 bases matching TRBD2. V gave up 2 bases and J gave up 2 bases; unmatched junction bases: 5. The CDR3 contains 15 residues. CDR1 and CDR2 (germline): SGHRS, YFSETQ. The CDR3 DNA follows: TGCGCCAGCAGCTTTACTAGCGCTGACACAGATACGCAGTATTTT. Protein: CASSFTSADTDTQYF.

The V gene is TRBV7-2, the J gene TRBJ2-1; 8 nucleotides align to TRBD2. Trimming removed 2 bases from V and 8 bases from J; junction bases left unmatched: 11. CDR3 size: 16 residues. The germline V gene encodes CDR1 SGHTA and CDR2 FQGNSA. CDR3 residues: CASSLQTSVQWYEQFF. The DNA of the CDR3 is TGTGCCAGCAGCTTACAGACTAGCGTCCAGTGGTATGAGCAGTTCTTC.

This sequence joins TRBV30 and TRBJ1-2; D not resolved. Germline V gene sequence: CDR1 GTSNPN, CDR2 SVGIG (reference sequence). CDR3 length: 12 residues. Trimming shortened V by 2 bases and J by 4 bases, and 8 bases separated the two germline ends. Written as DNA, the CDR3 is TGTGCCTGGAGTAGATACAGCTATGGCTACACCTTC. Encoded protein: CAWSRYSYGYTF.

This clone came up once. V is TRBV27 and J is TRBJ1-1, with a weak D call TRBD1 (5 bases). The CDR3 is made up of 15 amino acids. CDR1 and CDR2 from the germline V gene are MNHEY and SMNVEV (reference sequence). Trimming shortened V by 4 bases and J by 3 bases, and 15 bases separated the two germline ends. The CDR3 nucleotides read TGTGCCAGCAGTTCCCCCCCAGGGTCTTACACTGAAGCTTTCTTT. Residues: CASSSPPGSYTEAFF.

V and J are TRBV28 and TRBJ2-4; tentatively, D is TRBD1 (5 bases). Germline V gene data show CDR1 as MDHEN and CDR2 as SYDVKM. The germline V and J ends were trimmed by 1 base and 2 bases, with 15 bases remaining between them. This CDR3 has 17 residues. CDR3 nucleotides: TGTGCCAGCAGTTTATTCACAGGAACCCTGACCAAAAACATTCAGTACTTC. Its protein product is CASSLFTGTLTKNIQYF.

This clone has just one count. The chain uses TRBV7-3 and TRBJ2-1, with 7 bases matching TRBD2. The trim removed 1 base at V and 4 bases at J, leaving 7 bases unmatched. Germline CDR1 is SGHTA and CDR2 is FQGTGA. The CDR3 has 16 residues. CDR3 residues: CASSLKAAGTYNEQFF. CDR3 coding DNA: TGTGCCAGCAGCTTAAAGGCAGCGGGGACTTACAATGAGCAGTTCTTC.

The chain employs TRBV19 and TRBJ2-7; 9 bases map to TRBD1. The trim removed 8 bases at V and 3 bases at J, leaving 11 bases unmatched. This CDR3 has 15 residues. Germline CDR1 is LNHDA and CDR2 is SQIVND (reference sequence). DNA of the CDR3: TGTGCCAGTCGATCTGATTCGACAGGGGGCTACGAGCAGTACTTC. Translated: CASRSDSTGGYEQYF.

V is TRBV24-1 and J is TRBJ1-2; D gene ambiguous. The germline V gene encodes CDR1 KGHDR and CDR2 SFDVKD. The V and J ends lost 3 bases and 7 bases respectively, with 8 bases between them. The CDR3 consists of 12 residues. CDR3 in amino acids: CATSDAGLGYTF. CDR3 coding DNA: TGTGCCACCAGTGATGCGGGCCTTGGCTACACCTTC.

J is TRBJ2-6 and V is TRBV18; 10 nucleotides align to TRBD1. J was trimmed by 0 bases and V by 6 bases; bases with no gene match: 8. The germline gives CDR1 KGHSH, CDR2 LQKENI. The CDR3 runs to 18 residues. The CDR3 nucleotides read TGTGCCAGCTCGTTGACAGGGGGCATCAGCTCTGGGGCCAACGTCCTGACTTTC. Protein: CASSLTGGISSGANVLTF.

The chain has TRBV7-2 and TRBJ2-1, with 14 positions matching TRBD2. V shed 5 bases, J shed 16 bases, and the junction held 7 bases outside the gene matches. This CDR3 is 13 amino acids long. Looked up from germline, CDR1 is SGHTA and CDR2 is FQGNSA. The CDR3 sequence: CASSPRTSGGSFF. CDR3 sequence (DNA): TGTGCCAGCAGCCCGCGGACTAGCGGGGGGAGTTTCTTC.

The V call is TRBV24-1, the J call TRBJ2-1; 9 positions match TRBD2. The V gene end was trimmed by 11 bases and the J gene end by 5 bases; junction bases not matched to a gene: 6. The CDR3 covers 13 residues. CDR1 KGHDR and CDR2 SFDVKD come from the germline V gene. As DNA, the CDR3 is TGTGCCAGCGGGAGGGCCGAGGACAATGAGCAGTTCTTC. The encoded protein is CASGRAEDNEQFF.

V is TRBV4-1 and J is TRBJ2-1; possibly TRBD2 for D (6 bases). V was shortened by 5 bases and J by 6 bases, with 20 bases between the two germline ends. There are 16 residues in the CDR3. Germline loops: CDR1 MGHRA, CDR2 YSYEKL. The CDR3 nucleotides read TGCGCCAGCAGCGCGGGGCCGGGCCTCCGCTTCAATGAGCAGTTCTTC. Translation: CASSAGPGLRFNEQFF.

This chain links TRBV7-9 with TRBJ1-4, with D uncertain. V gave up 7 bases and J gave up 0 bases, with 15 bases separating them. The V gene's germline CDR1 is SEHNR and CDR2 FQNEAQ (reference sequence). This CDR3 is built from 16 residues. The CDR3 bases are TGTGCCAGCACCCCCCGGGCGGGAGCAACTAATGAAAAACTGTTTTTT. Protein product: CASTPRAGATNEKLFF.

The genes are TRBV10-1 and TRBJ2-7, with D possibly TRBD2 on 6 matching bases. The V end was cut by 5 bases, the J end by 2 bases, with 16 bases between. The CDR3 is 15 amino acids. Germline CDR1 WNHNN, CDR2 SYGVQD (reference sequence). The CDR3 here is CASSIPGLSPYEQYF. The CDR3 DNA reads TGCGCCAGCAGTATCCCGGGACTCTCCCCCTACGAGCAGTACTTC.

The chain has TRBV2 and TRBJ2-7; a possible D gene is TRBD2 (6 bases). The CDR3 contains 14 residues. V was trimmed by 6 bases and J by 4 bases, leaving 16 bases between them. In germline, CDR1 is SNHLY, CDR2 FYNNEI. The CDR3 protein is CASSLRLGSYEQYF. For the CDR3, the DNA is TGTGCCAGCAGCCTCCGACTAGGATCGTACGAGCAGTACTTC.